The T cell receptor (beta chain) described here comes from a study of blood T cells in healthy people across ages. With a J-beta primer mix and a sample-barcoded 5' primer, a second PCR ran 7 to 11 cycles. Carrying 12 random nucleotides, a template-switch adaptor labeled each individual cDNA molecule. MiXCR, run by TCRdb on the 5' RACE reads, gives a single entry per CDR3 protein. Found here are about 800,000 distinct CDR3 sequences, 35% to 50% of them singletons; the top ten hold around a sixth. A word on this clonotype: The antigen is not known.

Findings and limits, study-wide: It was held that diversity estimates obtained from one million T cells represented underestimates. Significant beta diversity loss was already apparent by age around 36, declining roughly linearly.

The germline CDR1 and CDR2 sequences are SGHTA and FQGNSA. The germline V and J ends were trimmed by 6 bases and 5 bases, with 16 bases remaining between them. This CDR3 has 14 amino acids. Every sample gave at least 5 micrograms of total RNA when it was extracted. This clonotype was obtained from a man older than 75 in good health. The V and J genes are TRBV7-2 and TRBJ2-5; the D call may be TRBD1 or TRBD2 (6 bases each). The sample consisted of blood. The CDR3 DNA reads TGTGCCAGCAGGCCGGGGGCGTCGAGGGAGACCCAGTACTTC. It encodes CASRPGASRETQYF. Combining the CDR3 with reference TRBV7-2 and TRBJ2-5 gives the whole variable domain GAGVSQSPSNKVTEKGKDVELRCDPISGHTALYWYRQSLGQGLEFLIYFQGNSAPDKSGLPSDRFSAERTGGSVSTLTIQRTQQEDSAVYLCASRPGASRETQYFGPGTRLLVL.